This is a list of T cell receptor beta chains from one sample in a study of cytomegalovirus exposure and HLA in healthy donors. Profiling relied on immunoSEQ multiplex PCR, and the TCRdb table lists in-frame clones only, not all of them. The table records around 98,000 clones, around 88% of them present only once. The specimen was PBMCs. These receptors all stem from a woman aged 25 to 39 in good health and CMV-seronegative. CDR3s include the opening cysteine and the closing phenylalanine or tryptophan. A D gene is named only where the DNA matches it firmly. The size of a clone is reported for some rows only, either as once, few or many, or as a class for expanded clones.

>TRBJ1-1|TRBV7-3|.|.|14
CASSLKGVGTEAFF
TGTGCCAGCAGCTTAAAGGGGGTGGGCACTGAAGCTTTCTTT
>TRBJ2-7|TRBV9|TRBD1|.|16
CASSAAGTGQGYEQYF
TGTGCCAGCAGCGCGGCAGGCACCGGACAGGGCTACGAGCAGTACTTC
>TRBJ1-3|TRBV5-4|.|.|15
CASRDSSSQGNTIYF
TGTGCCAGCAGAGACTCAAGCTCGCAGGGAAACACCATATATTTT
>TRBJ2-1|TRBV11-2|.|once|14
CASSFSLGRAEQFF
TGTGCCAGCAGCTTCTCCCTGGGCCGTGCTGAGCAGTTCTTC
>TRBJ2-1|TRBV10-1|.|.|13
CASSEGGGNEQFF
TGCGCCAGCAGTGAAGGGGGGGGTAATGAGCAGTTCTTC
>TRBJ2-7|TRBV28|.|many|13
CASTLRQSNEQYF
TGTGCCAGCACCCTCAGACAGTCTAACGAGCAGTACTTC
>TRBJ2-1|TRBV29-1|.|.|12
CSVMDRHNEQFF
TGCAGCGTGATGGACAGACACAATGAGCAGTTCTTC
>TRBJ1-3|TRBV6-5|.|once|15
CASSSTYYSGNTIYF
TGTGCCAGCAGTTCGACTTACTACTCTGGAAACACCATATATTTT
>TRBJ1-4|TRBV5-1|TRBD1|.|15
CASGTGFTTNEKLFF
TGCGCCAGCGGGACAGGATTTACAACTAATGAAAAACTGTTTTTT
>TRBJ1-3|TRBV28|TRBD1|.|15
CASTEQGALGNTIYF
TGTGCCAGCACTGAGCAGGGGGCTTTAGGAAACACCATATATTTT
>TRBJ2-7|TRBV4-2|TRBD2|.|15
CASSLAGDPLYEQYF
TGTGCCAGCAGCCTTGCGGGGGACCCTCTTTACGAGCAGTACTTC
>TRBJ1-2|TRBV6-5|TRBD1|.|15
CASSQRTGGDRGYTF
TGTGCCAGCAGTCAAAGGACAGGGGGGGATCGTGGCTACACCTTC
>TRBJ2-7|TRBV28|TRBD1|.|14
CASSPDRVTYEQYF
TGTGCCAGCAGTCCGGACAGGGTGACTTACGAGCAGTACTTC
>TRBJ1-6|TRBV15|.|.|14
CATRTVGPNSPLHF
TGTGCCACCAGAACAGTGGGCCCTAATTCACCCCTCCACTTT